Reported below is one T cell receptor beta chain. Its specificity is not known. The PCR employed 60 Vbeta primers together with 13 Jbeta primers. The table came from immunoSEQ multiplex PCR; TCRdb's copy has only in-frame clones and leaves some out. The sample lists 100,000 or so clones, approximately 88% occurring once. This entry belongs to a study of cytomegalovirus exposure and HLA in healthy donors. The study, taken as a whole, reports: Earlier analysis found most TCR beta V segments productive about 87% or about 30% of the time.

The CDR3 runs 15 residues. Trimming removed 2 bases from V and 7 bases from J; junction bases left unmatched: 7. Germline CDR1 reads MNHEY; CDR2 reads SVGAGI. This clonotype originated in a man between 18 and 35 years old in good health and CMV-seronegative. V gene TRBV6-5 combines with J gene TRBJ2-1, with 8 bases aligning to TRBD1. The sample comprised PBMCs. The CDR3 DNA is TGTGCCAGCAGTTACCATCTGGACAGGGTTAATGAGCAGTTCTTC. It specifies CASSYHLDRVNEQFF.